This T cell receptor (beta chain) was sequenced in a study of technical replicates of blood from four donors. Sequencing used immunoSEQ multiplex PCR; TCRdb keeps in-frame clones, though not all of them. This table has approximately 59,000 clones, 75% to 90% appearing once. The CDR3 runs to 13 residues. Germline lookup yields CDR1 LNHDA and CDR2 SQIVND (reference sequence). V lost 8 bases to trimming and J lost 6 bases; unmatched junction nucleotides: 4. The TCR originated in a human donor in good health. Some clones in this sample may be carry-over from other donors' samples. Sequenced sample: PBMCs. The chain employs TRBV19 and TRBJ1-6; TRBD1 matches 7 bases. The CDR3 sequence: CASSGTANSPLHF. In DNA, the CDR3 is TGTGCCAGTTCCGGGACAGCTAATTCACCCCTCCACTTT.